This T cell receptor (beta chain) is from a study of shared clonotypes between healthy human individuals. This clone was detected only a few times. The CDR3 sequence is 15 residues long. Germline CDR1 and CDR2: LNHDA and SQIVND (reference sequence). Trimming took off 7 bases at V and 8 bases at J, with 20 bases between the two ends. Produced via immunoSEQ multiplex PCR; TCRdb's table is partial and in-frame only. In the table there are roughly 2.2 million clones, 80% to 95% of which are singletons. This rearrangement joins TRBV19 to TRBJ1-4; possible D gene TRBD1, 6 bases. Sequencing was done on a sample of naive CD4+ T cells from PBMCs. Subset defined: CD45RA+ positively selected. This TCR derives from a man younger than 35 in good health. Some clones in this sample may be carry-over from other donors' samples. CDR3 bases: TGTGCCAGTACCCTAAGGGAGAGGGGGGAGGAAAAACTGTTTTTT. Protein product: CASTLRERGEEKLFF.